The present entry profiles one TCR beta chain with its context. Its recognized antigen is unknown. Base qualities are not provided; no much larger clone lies one nucleotide away. The entry originates in a study of PD-1 blockade in classical Hodgkin lymphoma (TCRdb year 2020). The study in broad terms: Nivolumab dosing was 3 mg/kg intravenously every 2 weeks, continuing until either disease progression or unacceptable toxicity. A peripheral blood immune signature of response to PD-1 blockade in classical Hodgkin lymphoma was defined using TCR beta sequencing and CyTOF.

Here is what the overall study found, with its caveats: Baseline TCR diversity was reported as lower in newly diagnosed patients than in healthy donors, and lower still in relapsed/refractory patients. The study covered only a single clinical trial cohort, and the causes of the repertoire differences, possibly disease activity or prior therapy, were still not defined. A significant rise by C4D1 was seen in CD4+ but not CD8+ TCR diversity (p=0.0027 vs p=0.16), with the rise being most apparent in complete responders (p=0.02). Diversity was lower in patients who began nivolumab less than 1 year after ASCT, so these patients were left out of later analyses to avoid confounding by immune reconstitution. Trial patients with a complete response had baseline diversity similar to that of newly diagnosed patients, while partial responders and progressors had significantly lower diversity.

Genomic DNA was isolated using the Qiagen DNeasy kit from unsorted PBMCs as well as from negatively selected CD4+ and CD8+ fractions. TCR beta CDR3 regions were amplified by immunoSEQ multiplex PCR using primers annealing to V and J segments. A synthetic immune receptor repertoire was used to minimize amplification bias, and any residual bias was removed computationally once sequencing was done. The authors' pipeline ran thus. Repertoire diversity was quantified as the Shannon entropy index using custom Python scripts. Unsorted, CD4+ and CD8+ repertoires were examined separately, except in combined analyses, for which CD4+ and CD8+ sequences were merged in silico. A clone counted as expanded when the clone's frequency after treatment rose at least 2-fold relative to C1D1, and clones undetected at baseline were given a pseudocount of 0.5. Singleton clones were defined as clones with 0 or 1 copy at C1D1, and non-singleton clones were defined as clones with 2 or more copies. By matching protein sequences in sorted samples from the same patient, clones expanded in unsorted samples were annotated as CD4+, CD8+ or unknown. Wilcoxon tests on paired samples were used to test diversity changes from C1D1 to C4D1. In its TCRdb copy, this immuneACCESS table keeps in-frame sequences only and misses some clones. Where compared with another copy, unresolved V genes explain less than half of these, and the others have no known cause. Clone size and the V and J calls come from that table; the DNA yielded D and trimming. The sample contains tens of thousands of clones, around 80% of them found a single time. The ten largest account for about a sixth of the sample.

The CDR3, from cysteine to phenylalanine, totals 14 residues. The DNA shown is the 42-base CDR3, in frame from base 1. Trimming takes 4 bases from V and 4 bases from J, and the germline ends sit 11 bases apart. In the germline V gene (reference sequence), CDR1 corresponds to LNHDA and CDR2 to SQIVND. The time point label on this specimen signifies: cycle 2 day 1 (C2D1) of nivolumab. All trial patients had relapsed after autologous stem cell transplantation, with cohorts A, B and C differing in prior brentuximab vedotin exposure. The trial cohort included some 53 patients with relapsed/refractory classical Hodgkin lymphoma, and each patient had a best overall response of complete response, partial response or progressive disease. Trial patients were treated with single-agent nivolumab in the multi-cohort phase II CheckMate 205 trial. Best overall response was determined by an independent review committee according to the 2007 International Working Group response criteria. Trial PBMCs were collected just before the start of nivolumab (C1D1) and during therapy at cycle 2 day 1 and cycle 4 day 1. Peripheral blood was collected in 8 mL Vacutainer Cell Preparation Tubes, from which PBMCs were isolated by centrifugation and then cryopreserved.

Here the chain combines TRBV19 and TRBJ1-5; the D gene is possibly TRBD1, with 6 bases matching. The receptor was isolated from a human donor with classical Hodgkin lymphoma. The sequencing used peripheral blood mononuclear cells (PBMCs), collected before the second cycle of nivolumab. In nucleotides, the sequence is TGTGCCAGTAGTAGGGACAACCCTAATCAGCCCCAGCATTTT. Its protein reads: CASSRDNPNQPQHF.